This paragraph covers one T cell receptor beta chain sequence. The data originate from a study of OX40 agonist ivuxolimab in advanced cancers. Turning to the study itself: Dosing consisted of intravenous ivuxolimab at 0.01 to 10 mg/kg every 2 weeks.

Baseline was the first blood sampling point, followed by cycle 4 day 1 and cycle 7 day 1. Clones were sequenced by immunoSEQ multiplex PCR, and TCRdb holds only the in-frame ones, with some missing. The sample holds 90,000 or so clones; 91% are singletons and the top ten take around 2.7%. The sequence came from an adult with an advanced solid tumor such as melanoma, head and neck, liver or kidney cancer. The sample consisted of CD4+ or CD8+ T cells sorted from blood, taken in a trial of the OX40 agonist ivuxolimab.

In DNA, the CDR3 is TGTGCCAGCAGCTTAACGAGGACAGGGGTATCCACCGGGGAGCTGTTTTTT. Residues: CASSLTRTGVSTGELFF. The chain is built from TRBV7-3 and TRBJ2-2, with 9 bases identical to TRBD1. Germline V gives CDR1 SGHTA, CDR2 FQGTGA. The CDR3 contains 17 residues. V shed 0 bases, J shed 4 bases, and the junction held 6 bases outside the gene matches.